The rows below give T cell receptor beta chains drawn from one sample of a study of T cells in Graves' hyperthyroidism and ophthalmopathy. Each CDR3 protein gets one entry after TCRdb re-called the multiplex PCR reads with MiXCR. This table has over 550,000 distinct CDR3 sequences, over 15% appearing once. The sequencing sample was made of blood. The receptor set was obtained from a woman between 18 and 29 years old with Graves' hyperthyroidism. Each CDR3 is given with its conserved first and last residue. The order of the fields is CDR3 protein, CDR3 DNA, clone size, V gene, J gene, D gene. A D gene is named only where the DNA matches it firmly. The listing skips clone size in some rows; elsewhere it reads once, few, many or a size class.

CDR3aa: CASSHYQAGELFF
CDR3nt: TGTGCCAGCAGCCACTACCAGGCCGGGGAGCTGTTTTTT
abundance: .
v_gene: TRBV6-2/TRBV6-3
j_gene: TRBJ2-2
d_gene: .

CDR3aa: CANSPSWAGLAGGRGEQFF
CDR3nt: TGTGCCAACAGCCCCAGTTGGGCGGGACTAGCGGGAGGCCGAGGTGAGCAGTTCTTC
abundance: .
v_gene: TRBV11-2
j_gene: TRBJ2-1
d_gene: TRBD2

CDR3aa: CASSLAGGDNQPQHF
CDR3nt: TGTGCCAGCAGCTTGGCCGGGGGGGACAATCAGCCCCAGCATTTT
abundance: .
v_gene: TRBV5-5
j_gene: TRBJ1-5
d_gene: .

CDR3aa: CASSSSGGWETQYF
CDR3nt: TGTGCCAGCAGTTCGAGCGGGGGCTGGGAGACCCAGTACTTC
abundance: .
v_gene: TRBV2
j_gene: TRBJ2-5
d_gene: TRBD2

CDR3aa: CASSLFLSSSTDTQYF
CDR3nt: TGCGCCAGCAGCTTGTTCCTATCCTCTAGCACAGATACGCAGTATTTT
abundance: .
v_gene: TRBV5-1
j_gene: TRBJ2-3
d_gene: .

CDR3aa: CASRSGTGVGNTEAFF
CDR3nt: TGTGCCAGCAGATCCGGGACAGGGGTGGGGAACACTGAAGCTTTCTTT
abundance: .
v_gene: TRBV5-8
j_gene: TRBJ1-1
d_gene: TRBD1

CDR3aa: CASNTAGTGDTQYF
CDR3nt: TGTGCCAGCAACACCGCGGGCACCGGAGATACGCAGTATTTT
abundance: many
v_gene: TRBV3-1
j_gene: TRBJ2-3
d_gene: .

CDR3aa: CASRYGGGTEAFF
CDR3nt: TGTGCCAGTAGATACGGGGGCGGCACTGAAGCTTTCTTT
abundance: .
v_gene: TRBV19
j_gene: TRBJ1-1
d_gene: .

CDR3aa: CASSLTGAHTDTQYF
CDR3nt: TGCGCCAGCAGCTTGACGGGGGCCCACACAGATACGCAGTATTTT
abundance: many
v_gene: TRBV5-1
j_gene: TRBJ2-3
d_gene: .

CDR3aa: CASSLGQGWVPNTGELFF
CDR3nt: TGTGCCAGCAGCCTTGGACAGGGGTGGGTCCCGAACACCGGGGAGCTGTTTTTT
abundance: few
v_gene: TRBV11-2
j_gene: TRBJ2-2
d_gene: TRBD1

CDR3aa: CASSYSGGGVDEQFF
CDR3nt: TGTGCCAGCAGTTACTCCGGGGGGGGAGTCGATGAGCAGTTCTTC
abundance: .
v_gene: TRBV6-5
j_gene: TRBJ2-1
d_gene: TRBD2